This T cell receptor beta chain comes out of a study of T cell repertoires in cytomegalovirus infection. For the study at large: As its CMV epitopes, the study selected recently identified HLA-C-restricted and well-studied HLA-B-restricted targets.

Note on this clonotype: Its antigen is unidentified.

Germline CDR1 reads SGHTA; CDR2 reads FQGNSA. The CDR3 has 14 residues. Trimming cost V 1 base and J 4 bases, with 9 bases left between them. MiXCR was run by TCRdb on the reads, yielding one entry per CDR3 protein. The sample holds approximately 220,000 distinct CDR3 sequences, 30% to 45% seen once. Overall study results and limits: Dominating the ex vivo response were TCR beta clonotypes that were CMV-specific and HLA-C-restricted.

The sequenced sample was CD8+ T cells from cultured PBMCs, obtained from culture after CMV antigen stimulation. This chain joins TRBV7-2 and TRBJ2-3; D possibly corresponds to TRBD2 (5 bases). The receptor was isolated from a human donor in good health (CMV status not recorded). Some clones in this sample may be carry-over from other donors' samples. CDR3 residues: CASSLGAGPDTQYF. CDR3 in DNA: TGTGCCAGCAGCTTAGGGGCGGGCCCAGATACGCAGTATTTT.